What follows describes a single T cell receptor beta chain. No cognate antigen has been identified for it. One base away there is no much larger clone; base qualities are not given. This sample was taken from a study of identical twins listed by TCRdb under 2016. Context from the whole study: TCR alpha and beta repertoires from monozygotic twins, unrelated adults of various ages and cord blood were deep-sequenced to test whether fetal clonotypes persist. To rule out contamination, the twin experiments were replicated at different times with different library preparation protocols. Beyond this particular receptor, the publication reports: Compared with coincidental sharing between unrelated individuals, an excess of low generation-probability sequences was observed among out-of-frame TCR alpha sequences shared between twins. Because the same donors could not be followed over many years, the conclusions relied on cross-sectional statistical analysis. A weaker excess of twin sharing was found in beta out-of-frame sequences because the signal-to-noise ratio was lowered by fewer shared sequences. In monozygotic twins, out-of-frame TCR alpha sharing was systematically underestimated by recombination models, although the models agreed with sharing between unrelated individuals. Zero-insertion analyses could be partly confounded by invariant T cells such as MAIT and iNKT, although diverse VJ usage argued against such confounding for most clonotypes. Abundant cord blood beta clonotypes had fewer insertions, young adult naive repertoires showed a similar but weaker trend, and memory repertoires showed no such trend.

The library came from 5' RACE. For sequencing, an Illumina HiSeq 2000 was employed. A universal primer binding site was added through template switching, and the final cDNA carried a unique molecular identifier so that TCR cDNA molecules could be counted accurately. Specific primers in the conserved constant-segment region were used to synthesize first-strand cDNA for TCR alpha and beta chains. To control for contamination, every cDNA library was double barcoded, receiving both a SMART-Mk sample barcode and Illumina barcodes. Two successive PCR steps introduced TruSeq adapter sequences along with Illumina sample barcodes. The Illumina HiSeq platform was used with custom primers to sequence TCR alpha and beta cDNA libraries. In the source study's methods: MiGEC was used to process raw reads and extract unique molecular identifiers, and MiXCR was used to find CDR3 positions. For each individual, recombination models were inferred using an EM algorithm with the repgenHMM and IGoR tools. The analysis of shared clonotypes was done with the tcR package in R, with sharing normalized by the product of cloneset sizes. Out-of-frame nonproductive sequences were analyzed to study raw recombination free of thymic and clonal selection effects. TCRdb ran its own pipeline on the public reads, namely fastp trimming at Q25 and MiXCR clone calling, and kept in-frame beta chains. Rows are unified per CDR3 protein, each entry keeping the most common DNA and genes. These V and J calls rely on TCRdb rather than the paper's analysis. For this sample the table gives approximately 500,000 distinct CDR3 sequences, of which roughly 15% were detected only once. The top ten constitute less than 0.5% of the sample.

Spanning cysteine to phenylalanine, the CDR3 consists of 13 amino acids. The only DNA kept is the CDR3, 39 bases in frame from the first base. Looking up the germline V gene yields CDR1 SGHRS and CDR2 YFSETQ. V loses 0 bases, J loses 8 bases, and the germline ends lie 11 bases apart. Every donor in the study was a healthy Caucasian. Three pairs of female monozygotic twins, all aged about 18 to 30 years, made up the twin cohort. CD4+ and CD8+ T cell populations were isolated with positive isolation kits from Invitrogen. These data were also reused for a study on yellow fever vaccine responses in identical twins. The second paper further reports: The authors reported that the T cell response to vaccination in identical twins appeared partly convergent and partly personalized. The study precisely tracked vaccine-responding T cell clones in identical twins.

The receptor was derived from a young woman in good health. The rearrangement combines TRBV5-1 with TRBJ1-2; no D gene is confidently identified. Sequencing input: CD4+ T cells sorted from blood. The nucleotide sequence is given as TGCGCCAGCAGCTTGGGGATTCAGACGGGCTACACCTTC. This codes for CASSLGIQTGYTF.